The sequence of this TCR beta chain was determined in a study of blood T cell repertoires in COVID-19. Across the study: PBMCs, B-cell-depleted T cells, or T cells provided the cDNA or gDNA that made up the material.

The age range of participants was about 18 to 95 years, with residence in approximately 25 US areas. Repertoires were generated with immunoSEQ multiplex PCR, while TCRdb's copy carries only in-frame clones and drops some. The sample shows 200,000 to 300,000 clones, around 89% of them seen only once. Germline V gene data show CDR1 as SGHVS and CDR2 as FNYEAQ. J was trimmed by 2 bases and V by 4 bases; bases with no gene match: 3. The CDR3 loop spans 15 amino acids. The sequencing sample was made of PBMCs or T cells enriched from blood (not recorded which). This chain links TRBV7-6 with TRBJ1-4; 8 bases fit TRBD1. The sequence was collected from a woman in her twenties or thirties who had recovered from COVID-19. CDR3 amino acids: CASSSRQGTNEKLFF. CDR3 bases: TGTGCCAGCAGCTCCCGACAGGGGACTAATGAAAAACTGTTTTTT. Full variable domain (rest looked up from reference TRBV7-6 and TRBJ1-4): GAGVSQSPRYKVTKRGQDVALRCDPISGHVSLYWYRQALGQGPEFLTYFNYEAQQDKSGLPNDRFSAERPEGSISTLTIQRTEQRDSAMYRCASSSRQGTNEKLFFGSGTQLSVL.